This TCR beta chain was identified in a study of liver allograft versus peripheral blood T cells. The overall study: Transplanted livers held T cell receptor repertoires, and these were compared with repertoires in recipients' peripheral blood. Regarding the study as a whole: Reportedly, liver allograft T cell receptor repertoires differed from peripheral blood ones.

Comment on this clonotype: Its cognate antigen is unknown.

TCRdb independently ran MiXCR on the reads; one entry per CDR3 protein. The sample holds over a thousand distinct CDR3 sequences, approximately 19% seen once. This CDR3 region has 15 residues. Germline V gene data show CDR1 as PRHDT and CDR2 as FYEKMQ (reference sequence). V was pared by 1 base and J by 6 bases, with 6 bases of the junction left unmatched. The gene calls are TRBV13 and TRBJ2-3; 8 nucleotides match TRBD2. The sequence came from a human patient who had a liver transplant. Some of these T cells may belong to the graft donor. Here the CDR3 reads CASSLAGGPGDTQYF. In DNA form, the CDR3 reads TGTGCCAGCAGCTTAGCGGGGGGGCCGGGGGATACGCAGTATTTT.